The present T cell receptor beta chain was sequenced within a study of cytomegalovirus exposure and HLA in healthy donors. The repertoire was sequenced with immunoSEQ multiplex PCR; TCRdb's copy has only in-frame clones and lacks some. The sample comprises around 230,000 clones, approximately 86% of which are singletons, and around 1.2% rests with the top ten. The V end was cut by 0 bases, the J end by 4 bases, with 6 bases between. The CDR3 spans 13 residues. Germline CDR1 SGHNT, CDR2 YENEEA. About this clone: Its matching antigen is unknown.

Study-wide results and caveats: The study flagged 150 to 200 TCR beta chains as cytomegalovirus-associated. It was confirmed in vitro that a few of the CMV-associated chains were specific for CMV antigens.

This TCR came from a woman aged 25 to 39 in good health and CMV-seropositive. The chain combines TRBV11-3 with TRBJ1-2; D not certain. The sequencing input was PBMCs. The CDR3 DNA reads TGTGCCAGCAGCTTAGATCACAGCTATGGCTACACCTTC. The encoded protein is CASSLDHSYGYTF.